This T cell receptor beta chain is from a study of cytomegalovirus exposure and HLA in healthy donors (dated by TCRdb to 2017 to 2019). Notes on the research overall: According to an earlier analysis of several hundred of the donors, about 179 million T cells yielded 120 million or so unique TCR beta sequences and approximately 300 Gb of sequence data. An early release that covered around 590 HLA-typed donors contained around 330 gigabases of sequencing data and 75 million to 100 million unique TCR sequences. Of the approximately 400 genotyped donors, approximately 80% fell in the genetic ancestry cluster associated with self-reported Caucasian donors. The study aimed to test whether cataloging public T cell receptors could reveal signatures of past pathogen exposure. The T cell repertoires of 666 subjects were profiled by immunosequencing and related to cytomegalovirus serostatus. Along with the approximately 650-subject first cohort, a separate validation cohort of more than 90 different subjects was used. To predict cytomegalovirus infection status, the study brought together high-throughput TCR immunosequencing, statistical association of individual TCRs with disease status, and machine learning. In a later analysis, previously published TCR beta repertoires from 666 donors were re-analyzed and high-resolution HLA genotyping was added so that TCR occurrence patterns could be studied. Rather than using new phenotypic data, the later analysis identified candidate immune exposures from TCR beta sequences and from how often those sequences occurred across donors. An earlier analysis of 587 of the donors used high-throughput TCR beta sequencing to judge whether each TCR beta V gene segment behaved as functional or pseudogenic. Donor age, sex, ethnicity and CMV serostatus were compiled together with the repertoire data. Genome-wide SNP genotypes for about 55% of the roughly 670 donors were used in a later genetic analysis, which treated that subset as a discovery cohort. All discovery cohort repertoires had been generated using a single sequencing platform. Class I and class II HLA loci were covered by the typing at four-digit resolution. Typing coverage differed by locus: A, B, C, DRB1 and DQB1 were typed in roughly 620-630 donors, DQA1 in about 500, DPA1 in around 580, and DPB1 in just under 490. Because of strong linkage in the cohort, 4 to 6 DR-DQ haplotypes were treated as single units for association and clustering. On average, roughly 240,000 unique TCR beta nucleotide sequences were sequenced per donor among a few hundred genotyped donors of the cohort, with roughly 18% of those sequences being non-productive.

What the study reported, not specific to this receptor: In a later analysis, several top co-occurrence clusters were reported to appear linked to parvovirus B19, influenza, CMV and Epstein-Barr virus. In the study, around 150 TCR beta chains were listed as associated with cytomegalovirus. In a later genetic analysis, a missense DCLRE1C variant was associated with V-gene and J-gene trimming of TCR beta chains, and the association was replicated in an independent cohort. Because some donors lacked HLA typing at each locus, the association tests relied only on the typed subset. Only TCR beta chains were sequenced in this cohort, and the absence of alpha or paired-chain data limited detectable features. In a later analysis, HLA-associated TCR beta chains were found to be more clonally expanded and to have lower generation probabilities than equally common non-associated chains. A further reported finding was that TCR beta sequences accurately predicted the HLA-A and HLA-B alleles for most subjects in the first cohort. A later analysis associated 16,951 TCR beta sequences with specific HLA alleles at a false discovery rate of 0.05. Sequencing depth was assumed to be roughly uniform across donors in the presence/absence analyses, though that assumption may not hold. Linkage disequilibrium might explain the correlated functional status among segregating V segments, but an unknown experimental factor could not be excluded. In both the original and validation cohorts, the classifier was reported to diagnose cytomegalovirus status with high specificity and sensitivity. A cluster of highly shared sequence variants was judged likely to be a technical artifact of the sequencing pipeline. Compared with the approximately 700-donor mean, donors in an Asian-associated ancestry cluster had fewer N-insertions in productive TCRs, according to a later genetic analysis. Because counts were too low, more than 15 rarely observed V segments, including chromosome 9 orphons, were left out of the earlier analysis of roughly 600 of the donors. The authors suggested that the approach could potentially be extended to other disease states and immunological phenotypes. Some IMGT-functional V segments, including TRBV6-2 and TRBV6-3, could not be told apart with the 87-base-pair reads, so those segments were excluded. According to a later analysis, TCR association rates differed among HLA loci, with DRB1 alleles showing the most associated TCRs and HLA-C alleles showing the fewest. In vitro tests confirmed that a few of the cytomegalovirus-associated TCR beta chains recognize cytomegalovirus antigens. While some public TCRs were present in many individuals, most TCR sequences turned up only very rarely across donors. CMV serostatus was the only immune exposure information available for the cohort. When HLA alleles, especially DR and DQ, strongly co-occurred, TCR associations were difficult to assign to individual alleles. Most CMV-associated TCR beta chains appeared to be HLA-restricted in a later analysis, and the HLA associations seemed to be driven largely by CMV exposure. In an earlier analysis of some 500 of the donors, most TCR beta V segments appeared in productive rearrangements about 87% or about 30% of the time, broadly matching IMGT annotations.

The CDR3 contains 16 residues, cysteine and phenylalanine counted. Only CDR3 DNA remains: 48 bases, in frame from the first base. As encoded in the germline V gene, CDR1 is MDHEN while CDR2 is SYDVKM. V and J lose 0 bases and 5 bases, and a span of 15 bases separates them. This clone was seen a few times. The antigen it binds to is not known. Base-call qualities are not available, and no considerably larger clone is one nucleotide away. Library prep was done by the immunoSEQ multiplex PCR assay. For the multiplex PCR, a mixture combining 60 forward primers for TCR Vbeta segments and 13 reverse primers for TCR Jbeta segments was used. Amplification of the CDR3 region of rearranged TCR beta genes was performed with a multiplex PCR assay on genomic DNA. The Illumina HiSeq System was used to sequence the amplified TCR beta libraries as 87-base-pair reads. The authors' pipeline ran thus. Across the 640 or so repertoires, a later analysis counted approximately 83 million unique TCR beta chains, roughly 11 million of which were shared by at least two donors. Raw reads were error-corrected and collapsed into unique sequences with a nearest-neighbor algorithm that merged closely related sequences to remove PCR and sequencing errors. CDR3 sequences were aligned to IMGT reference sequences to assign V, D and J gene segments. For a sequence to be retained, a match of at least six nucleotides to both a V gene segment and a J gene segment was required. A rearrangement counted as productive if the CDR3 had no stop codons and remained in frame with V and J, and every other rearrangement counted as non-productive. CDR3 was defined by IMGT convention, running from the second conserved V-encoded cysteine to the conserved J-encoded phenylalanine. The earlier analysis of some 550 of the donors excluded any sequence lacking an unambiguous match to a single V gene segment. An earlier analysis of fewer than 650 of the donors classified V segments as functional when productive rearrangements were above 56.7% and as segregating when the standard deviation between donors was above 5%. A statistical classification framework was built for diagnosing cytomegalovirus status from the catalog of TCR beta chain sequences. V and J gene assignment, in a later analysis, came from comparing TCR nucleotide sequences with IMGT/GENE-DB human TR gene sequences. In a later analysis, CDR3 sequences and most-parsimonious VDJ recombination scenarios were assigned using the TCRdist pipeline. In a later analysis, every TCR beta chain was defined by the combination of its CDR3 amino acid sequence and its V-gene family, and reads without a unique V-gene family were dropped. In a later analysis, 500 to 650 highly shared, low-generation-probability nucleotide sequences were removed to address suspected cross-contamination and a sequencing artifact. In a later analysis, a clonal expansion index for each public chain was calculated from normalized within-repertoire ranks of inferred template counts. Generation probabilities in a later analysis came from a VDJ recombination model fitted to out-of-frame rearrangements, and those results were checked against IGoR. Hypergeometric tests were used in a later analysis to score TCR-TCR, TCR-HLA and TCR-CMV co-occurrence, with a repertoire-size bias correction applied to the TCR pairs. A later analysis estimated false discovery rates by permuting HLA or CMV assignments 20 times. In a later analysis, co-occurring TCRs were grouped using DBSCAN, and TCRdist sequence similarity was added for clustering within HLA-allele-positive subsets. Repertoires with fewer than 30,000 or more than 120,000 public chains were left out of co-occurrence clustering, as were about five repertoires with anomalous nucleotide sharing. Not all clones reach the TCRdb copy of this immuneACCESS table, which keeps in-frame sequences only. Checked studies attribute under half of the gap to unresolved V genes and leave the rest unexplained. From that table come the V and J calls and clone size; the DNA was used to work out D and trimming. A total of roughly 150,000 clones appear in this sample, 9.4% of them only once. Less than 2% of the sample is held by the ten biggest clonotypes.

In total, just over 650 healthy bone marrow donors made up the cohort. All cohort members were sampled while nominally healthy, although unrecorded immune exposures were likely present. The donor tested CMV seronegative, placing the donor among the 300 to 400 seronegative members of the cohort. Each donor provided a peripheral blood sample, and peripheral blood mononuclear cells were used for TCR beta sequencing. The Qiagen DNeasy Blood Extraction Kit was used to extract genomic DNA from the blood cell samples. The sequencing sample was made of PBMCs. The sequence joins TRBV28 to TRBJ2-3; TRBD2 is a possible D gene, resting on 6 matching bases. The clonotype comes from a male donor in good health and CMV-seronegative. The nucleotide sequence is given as TGTGCCAGCAGTTTATGGGGCGGGGCGAAACGAGATACGCAGTATTTT. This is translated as CASSLWGGAKRDTQYF.